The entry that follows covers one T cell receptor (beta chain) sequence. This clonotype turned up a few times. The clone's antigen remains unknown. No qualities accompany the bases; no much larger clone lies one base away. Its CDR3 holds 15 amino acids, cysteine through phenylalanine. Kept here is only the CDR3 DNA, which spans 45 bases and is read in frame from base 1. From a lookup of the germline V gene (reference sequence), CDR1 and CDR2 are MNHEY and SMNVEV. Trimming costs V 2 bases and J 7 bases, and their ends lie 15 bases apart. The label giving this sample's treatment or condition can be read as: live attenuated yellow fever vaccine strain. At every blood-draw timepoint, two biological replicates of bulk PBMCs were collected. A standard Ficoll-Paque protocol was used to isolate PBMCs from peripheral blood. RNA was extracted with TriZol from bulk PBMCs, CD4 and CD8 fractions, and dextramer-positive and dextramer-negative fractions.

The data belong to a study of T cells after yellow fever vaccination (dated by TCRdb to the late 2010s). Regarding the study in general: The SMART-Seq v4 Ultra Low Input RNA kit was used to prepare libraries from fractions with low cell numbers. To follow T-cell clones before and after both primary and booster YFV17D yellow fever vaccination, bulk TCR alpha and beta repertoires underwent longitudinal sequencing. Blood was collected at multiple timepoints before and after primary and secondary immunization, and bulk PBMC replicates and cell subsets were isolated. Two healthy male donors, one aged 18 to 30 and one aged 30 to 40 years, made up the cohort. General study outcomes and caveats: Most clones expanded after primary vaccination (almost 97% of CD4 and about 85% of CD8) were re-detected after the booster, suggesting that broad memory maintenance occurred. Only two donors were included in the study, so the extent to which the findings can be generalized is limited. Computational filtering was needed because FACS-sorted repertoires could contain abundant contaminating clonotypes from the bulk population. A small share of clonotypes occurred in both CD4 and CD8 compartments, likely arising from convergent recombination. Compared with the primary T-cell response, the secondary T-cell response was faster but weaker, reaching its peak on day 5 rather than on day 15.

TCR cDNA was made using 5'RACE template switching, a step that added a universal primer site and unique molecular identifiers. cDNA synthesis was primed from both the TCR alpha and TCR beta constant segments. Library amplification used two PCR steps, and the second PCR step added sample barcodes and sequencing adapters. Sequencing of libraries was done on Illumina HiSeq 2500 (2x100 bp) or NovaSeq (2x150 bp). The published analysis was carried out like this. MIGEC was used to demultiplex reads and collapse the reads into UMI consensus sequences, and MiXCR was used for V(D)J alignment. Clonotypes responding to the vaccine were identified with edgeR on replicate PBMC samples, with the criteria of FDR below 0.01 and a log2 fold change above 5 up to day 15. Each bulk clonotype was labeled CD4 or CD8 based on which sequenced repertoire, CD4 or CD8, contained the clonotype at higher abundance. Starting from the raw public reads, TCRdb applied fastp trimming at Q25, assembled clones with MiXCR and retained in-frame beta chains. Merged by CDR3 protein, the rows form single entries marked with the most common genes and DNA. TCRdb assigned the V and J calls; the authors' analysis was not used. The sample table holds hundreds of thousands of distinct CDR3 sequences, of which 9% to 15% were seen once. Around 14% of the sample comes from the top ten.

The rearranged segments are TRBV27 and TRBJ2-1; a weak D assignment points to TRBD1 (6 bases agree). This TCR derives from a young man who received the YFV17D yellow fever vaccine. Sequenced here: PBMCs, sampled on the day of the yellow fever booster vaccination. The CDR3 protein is CASSLRVTGGNEQFF. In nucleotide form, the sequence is TGTGCCAGCAGTTTAAGGGTGACAGGCGGGAATGAGCAGTTCTTC.